Reported below is one T cell receptor (beta chain). Its antigen is as yet unknown. This sample is drawn from a study of radiation and T cells in renal cell carcinoma. Study in general: Nephrectomy followed 15 Gy stereotactic body radiation by 4 weeks. Study observations and caveats: Top tumor clonotypes rose in blood 2 weeks post-radiation, then contracted.

Assay: immunoSEQ multiplex PCR; the TCRdb copy retains only in-frame clones and omits some. The repertoire has about 95,000 clones, about 86% of them found once; the top ten carry about 7.9%. Indicated time point: baseline pretreatment blood. Stated treatment: 15 Gy SBRT to primary tumor, nephrectomy 4 weeks later. Serial blood draws occurred at baseline and 2 and 4 weeks post-SBRT. The tumor was a clear cell renal cell carcinoma. Germline assignment: CDR1 MNHEY and CDR2 SVGAGI. This CDR3 spans 14 amino acids. V shed 5 bases and J 10 bases; nucleotides not matched to a gene: 8. The TCR comes from a man aged 45-65 years with renal cell carcinoma. This specimen consisted of blood, obtained from a patient whose treatment included radiotherapy and nephrectomy. The genes are TRBV6-5 and TRBJ2-1, with 10 bases lining up with TRBD1. The CDR3 DNA reads TGTGCCAGCAGTATCCGGGACAGGGGTCCGGAGCAGTTCTTC. Protein: CASSIRDRGPEQFF.